This T cell receptor beta chain was found in a study of T cells in Graves' hyperthyroidism and ophthalmopathy. Amplification of TCR beta CDR3 regions used RNA as the template. The study used the HTBI primer set for a first-round RT-PCR of the TCR CDR3. In TCRdb, the multiplex PCR reads were re-called with MiXCR into one record per CDR3 protein. In the table there are roughly 400,000 distinct CDR3 sequences, over 11% of which are singletons. Findings of the study overall: Ophthalmopathy and stable hyperthyroidism were told apart by a 13 V-J model. Blood held most thyroid clonotypes expanded above 0.001 frequency.

A patient was excluded if there was uncontrolled infection, other autoimmune disease, pregnancy or lactation. Clinical symptoms, serum thyroxine, TRAb, thyroid ultrasound and orbital computed tomography informed diagnoses. The CDR3 is 16 residues long. After removal of 3 bases from V and 0 bases from J, the junction contained 5 bases not matched to a gene. Germline loops: CDR1 MNHEY, CDR2 SMNVEV (reference sequence). Turning to this clonotype: Its matching antigen is unknown.

The V gene is TRBV27, the J gene TRBJ2-7; 10 positions match TRBD2. The clonotype was recovered from a man in his fifties or sixties with Graves' ophthalmopathy. The sequencing sample was made of blood. CDR3 in amino acids: CASSFRGTSDSYEQYF. CDR3 nucleotide sequence: TGTGCCAGCAGTTTTCGGGGGACTAGCGACTCCTACGAGCAGTACTTC.